This T cell receptor (beta chain) is drawn from a study of blood T cell repertoires in COVID-19. The CDR3 totals 15 residues. V dropped 1 base and J dropped 0 bases, with 9 bases sitting between them. Germline-derived CDR1 and CDR2 are MGHRA and YSYEKL. This clone showed up just a few times. Methods used by the authors: For nucleated cells, counts were estimated from reference gene primer amplification. Sequencing was performed with immunoSEQ multiplex PCR; in TCRdb, only in-frame clones are kept and a portion is missing. V and J calls and clone size are copied from that table; D and trimming were computed from the DNA. This table has tens of thousands of clones, 81% appearing once.

The sample was peripheral blood. This clonotype was sampled from a woman of 80 years or more with active or convalescent COVID-19. This chain connects TRBV4-1 to TRBJ1-2, with D possibly matching TRBD1 (6 bases). CDR3 nucleotides: TGCGCCAGCAGCCAAGGACAGGTAGCTAACTATGGCTACACCTTC. This encodes CASSQGQVANYGYTF.